This T cell receptor beta chain was sequenced during a study of shared clonotypes between healthy human individuals. Study-wide results and limits: Only a few donors were included, so the genetic and exposure-history diversity represented was limited.

Comments on this clone: Its target is unknown.

Some clones are missing from TCRdb's copy, which holds only in-frame ones; the method was immunoSEQ multiplex PCR. The sample shows some 2.1 million clones, 85% to 95% of them seen only once. Trimming pared 0 bases from V and 2 bases from J, leaving 11 bases between. Per germline, CDR1 SGHAT and CDR2 FQNNGV. This CDR3 comprises 15 residues. The sequenced sample consisted of naive CD4+ T cells sorted from blood. Indicated subset: CD45RA+ positively selected. This TCR was recovered from a man aged 18 to 29 in good health. V is TRBV11-2 and J is TRBJ2-7; the D is unclear. In DNA, the CDR3 is TGTGCCAGCAGCTTAGATGGCGCAAGCCCCTACGAGCAGTACTTC. Translation gives CASSLDGASPYEQYF. The whole variable domain, remainder taken from reference TRBV11-2 and TRBJ2-7, is EAGVAQSPRYKIIEKRQSVAFWCNPISGHATLYWYQQILGQGPKLLIQFQNNGVVDDSQLPKDRFSAERLKGVDSTLKIQPAKLEDSAVYLCASSLDGASPYEQYFGPGTRLTVT.